This record covers a single T cell receptor (beta chain). The antigen remains undetermined. This likely comes from a read error, as the CDR3 has no conserved phenylalanine or tryptophan at its end. This entry belongs to a study of tumor-infiltrating lymphocytes in primary liver carcinoma. Looking at the study overall: Patients were men and women aged 30 to 69 years.

Alongside blood RNA obtained from unsorted whole blood, germline DNA was also extracted. The collection of four milliliters of peripheral blood preceded surgery. V lost 6 bases, J lost 9 bases, and 21 bases lay in between. CDR3 size: 15 residues. Per the germline V gene, CDR1 is LGHNA and CDR2 is YSLEER. Whole-study findings and limits: For tumor-adjacent and tumor-blood pairs, overlap was less than that seen for tumor region pairs.

A constant-region primer primed TCR beta cDNA synthesis from 450 to 550 ng of total RNA. Libraries for TCR beta were built through three nested multiplex PCR rounds, which together made up a slightly modified ARM-PCR procedure. In the first two PCR rounds, TRBV1-TRBV30 forward primers were paired with a C-beta reverse primer, and each round lasted approximately 10 cycles. MiXCR was run by TCRdb on the multiplex PCR reads, yielding one entry per CDR3 protein. The data contain fewer than 350,000 distinct CDR3 sequences, less than 75% of them seen just once; the ten biggest clones take up approximately 9%.

The material sequenced was peripheral blood. The chain couples TRBV4-3 to TRBJ2-1; a weak D match, TRBD2 (6 bases). The sequence was collected from a man aged 40-49 years with primary liver carcinoma and hepatitis B virus infection. The CDR3 region has the DNA TGCGCCAGCAGTCAAACGGGACTCCTTTATTCTGAGCAGTTCCTC. Translating it yields CASSQTGLLYSEQFL.